Listed below are T cell receptor beta chains from one sample, sequenced in a study of shared clonotypes between healthy human individuals. Produced via immunoSEQ multiplex PCR; TCRdb's table is partial and in-frame only. This table has 2 million to 2.5 million clones, 90% to 96% appearing once. Sequenced material: naive CD4+ T cells sorted from blood. Source of these receptors: a man between 18 and 35 years old in good health. CDR3s include the opening cysteine and the closing phenylalanine or tryptophan. The D gene is left open where the match is weak. Rows may omit the clone size; those that give it use once, few, many or a size class.

d_gene: -; j_gene: TRBJ1-6; abundance: -; v_gene: TRBV6-1; CDR3nt: TGTGCCAGCAGTGAAGGTTTAACGACCTTT; CDR3aa: CASSEGLTTF
d_gene: TRBD1; j_gene: TRBJ1-1; abundance: -; v_gene: TRBV2; CDR3nt: TGTGCCAGCAGTGACAGGACAGGAGGGAACACTGAAGCTTTCTTT; CDR3aa: CASSDRTGGNTEAFF
d_gene: TRBD1; j_gene: TRBJ2-2; abundance: -; v_gene: TRBV28; CDR3nt: TGTGCCAGCACCGGCGGGGGACAGGGTAACACCGGGGAGCTGTTTTTT; CDR3aa: CASTGGGQGNTGELFF
d_gene: -; j_gene: TRBJ1-2; abundance: -; v_gene: TRBV20-1; CDR3nt: TGCAGTGCTAGCCAGGTAAATGGCTACACCTTC; CDR3aa: CSASQVNGYTF
d_gene: TRBD2; j_gene: TRBJ2-2; abundance: -; v_gene: TRBV7-2; CDR3nt: TGTGCCAGCAGCTGGAAGTCGGGAGGCACCGGGGAGCTGTTTTTT; CDR3aa: CASSWKSGGTGELFF
d_gene: -; j_gene: TRBJ1-1; abundance: -; v_gene: TRBV9; CDR3nt: TGTGCCAGCAGCGTAGCTGTGGGGGGCACTGAAGCTTTCTTT; CDR3aa: CASSVAVGGTEAFF
d_gene: -; j_gene: TRBJ2-5; abundance: -; v_gene: TRBV5-8; CDR3nt: TGTGCCAGCAGCTTGTATATGGGCGAGACCCAGTACTTC; CDR3aa: CASSLYMGETQYF
d_gene: -; j_gene: TRBJ2-3; abundance: -; v_gene: TRBV5-1; CDR3nt: TGCGCCAGCAGCTTGGGGGCCAGAGGGGCAGATACGCAGTATTTT; CDR3aa: CASSLGARGADTQYF
d_gene: TRBD2; j_gene: TRBJ2-3; abundance: -; v_gene: TRBV7-2; CDR3nt: TGTGCCAGCAGCTCCGGGACTATCACAGATACGCAGTATTTT; CDR3aa: CASSSGTITDTQYF
d_gene: -; j_gene: TRBJ1-6; abundance: -; v_gene: TRBV15; CDR3nt: TGTGCCACCAGCAGAGTCGGATCCTATAATTCACCCCTCCACTTT; CDR3aa: CATSRVGSYNSPLHF
d_gene: -; j_gene: TRBJ1-6; abundance: -; v_gene: TRBV2; CDR3nt: TGTGCCAGCAGTGGGGGCACGTATAATTCACCCCTCCACTTT; CDR3aa: CASSGGTYNSPLHF
d_gene: TRBD1; j_gene: TRBJ1-4; abundance: -; v_gene: TRBV6-6; CDR3nt: TGTGCCAGCATTCCGGGACAGGGGGATGAAAAACTGTTTTTT; CDR3aa: CASIPGQGDEKLFF
d_gene: TRBD1; j_gene: TRBJ2-7; abundance: few; v_gene: TRBV18; CDR3nt: TGTGCCAGCTCACTCGGACAGGGGGGCTACGAGCAGTACTTC; CDR3aa: CASSLGQGGYEQYF
d_gene: TRBD2; j_gene: TRBJ2-2; abundance: -; v_gene: TRBV11-3; CDR3nt: TGTGCCAGCAGCTCTGGACTAGCGGGAGAATTGGGCACCGGGGAGCTGTTTTTT; CDR3aa: CASSSGLAGELGTGELFF